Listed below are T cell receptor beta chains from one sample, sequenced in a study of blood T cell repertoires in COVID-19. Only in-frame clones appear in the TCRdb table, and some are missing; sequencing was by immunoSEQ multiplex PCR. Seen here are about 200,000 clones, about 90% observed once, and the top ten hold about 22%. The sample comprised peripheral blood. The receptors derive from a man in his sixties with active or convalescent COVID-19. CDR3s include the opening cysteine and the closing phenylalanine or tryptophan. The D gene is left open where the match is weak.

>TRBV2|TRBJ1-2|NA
CASSGLNYGYTF
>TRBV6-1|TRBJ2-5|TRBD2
CASSERLAGAAAQYF
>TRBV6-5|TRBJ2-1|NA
CATRPGGYNEQFF
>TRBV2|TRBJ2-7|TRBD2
CASSGGLAEQYF
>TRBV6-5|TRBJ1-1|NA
CASSSRGDNTEAFF
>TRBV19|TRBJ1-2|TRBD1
CASSLDRANYGYTF
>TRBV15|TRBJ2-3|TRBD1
CATSTNRQGGTDTQYF
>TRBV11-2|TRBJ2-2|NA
CASSLRTGELFF
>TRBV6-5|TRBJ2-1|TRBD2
CASSGGDTHNEQFF
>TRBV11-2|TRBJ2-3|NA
CASSLAPGQHTDTQYF
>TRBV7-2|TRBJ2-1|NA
CASSLYHNEQFF
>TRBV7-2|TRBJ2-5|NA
CASSLFGEASQETQYF
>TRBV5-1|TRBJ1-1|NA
CASSFTYIEGAQAFF
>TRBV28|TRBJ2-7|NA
CATATRHIKGNYEQYF
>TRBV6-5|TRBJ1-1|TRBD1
CASSSTGGGREAFF
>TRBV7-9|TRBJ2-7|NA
CASDRGQGGIYEQYF
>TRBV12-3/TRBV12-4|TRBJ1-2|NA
CATQTGIGYTF
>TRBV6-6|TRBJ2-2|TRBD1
CATRETGTQGGELFF
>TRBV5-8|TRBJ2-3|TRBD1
CASSIRGRGTDTQYF
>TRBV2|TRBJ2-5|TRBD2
CASRRTSGAFQETQYF
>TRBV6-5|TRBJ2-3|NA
CASTASGDTQYF
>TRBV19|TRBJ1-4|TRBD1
CASLGQGYEKLFF
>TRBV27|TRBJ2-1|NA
CASHRELGSREYNEQFF
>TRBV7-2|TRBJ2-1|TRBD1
CASSKDRGSYNEQFF
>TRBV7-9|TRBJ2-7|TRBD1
CASSSGQGAYEQYF
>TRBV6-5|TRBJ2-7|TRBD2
CASRMGLAYEQYF
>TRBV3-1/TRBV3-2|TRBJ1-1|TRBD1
CASSYMGQGSTEAFF
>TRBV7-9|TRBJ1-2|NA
CASSGGLYGYTF
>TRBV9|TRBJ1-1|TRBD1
CASSTGTGGGRYEAFF
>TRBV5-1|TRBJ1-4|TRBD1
CASSLGTGGGKLFF
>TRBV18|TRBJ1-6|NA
CASSPERGWSSPLHF
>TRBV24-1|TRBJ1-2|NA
CATSDSGREPNYGYTF
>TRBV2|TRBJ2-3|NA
CATVPGVSTDTQYF
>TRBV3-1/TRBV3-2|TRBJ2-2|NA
CASSLGQNTGELFF
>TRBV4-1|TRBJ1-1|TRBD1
CASSQSGPGGLNTEAFF
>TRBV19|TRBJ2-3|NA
CASSMGLGRDTQYF
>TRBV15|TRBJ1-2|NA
CATSRDSVWGRGGGYTF
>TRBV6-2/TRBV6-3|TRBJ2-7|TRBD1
CASSYSDRRATYEQYF
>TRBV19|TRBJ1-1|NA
CASTPGGLNTEAFF
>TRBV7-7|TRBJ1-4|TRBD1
CASSLRQGPNEKLFF
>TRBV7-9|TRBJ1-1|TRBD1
CASSPGTGNPEAFF
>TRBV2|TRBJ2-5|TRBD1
CASSYDRGQETQYF
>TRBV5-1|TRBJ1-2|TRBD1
CASSGLGQLLDGYTF
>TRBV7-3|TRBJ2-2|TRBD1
CASTQGTGGSGELFF
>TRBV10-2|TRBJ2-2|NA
CASTPGGGELFF
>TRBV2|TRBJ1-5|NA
CASSRQRGSNQPQHF
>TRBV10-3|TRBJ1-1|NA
CAISGGENTEAFF
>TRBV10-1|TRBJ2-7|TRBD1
CASSESRRGPGEQYF
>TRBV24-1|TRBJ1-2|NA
CATSDPMQGYTF
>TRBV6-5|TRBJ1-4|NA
CASSYPREANEKLFF